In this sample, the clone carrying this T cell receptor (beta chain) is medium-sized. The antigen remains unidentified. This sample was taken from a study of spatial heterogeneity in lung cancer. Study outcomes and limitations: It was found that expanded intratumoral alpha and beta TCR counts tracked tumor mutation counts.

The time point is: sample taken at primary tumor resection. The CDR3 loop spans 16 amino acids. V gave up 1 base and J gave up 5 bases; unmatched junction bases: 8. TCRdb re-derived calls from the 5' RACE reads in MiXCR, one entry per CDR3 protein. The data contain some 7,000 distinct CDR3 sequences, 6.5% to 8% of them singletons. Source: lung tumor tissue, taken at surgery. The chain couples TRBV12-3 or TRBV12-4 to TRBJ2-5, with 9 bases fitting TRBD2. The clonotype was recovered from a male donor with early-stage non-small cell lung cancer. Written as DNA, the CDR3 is TGTGCCAGCAGTTTAGGTAGCGGGAGAACGGGTGAGACCCAGTACTTC. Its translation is CASSLGSGRTGETQYF.